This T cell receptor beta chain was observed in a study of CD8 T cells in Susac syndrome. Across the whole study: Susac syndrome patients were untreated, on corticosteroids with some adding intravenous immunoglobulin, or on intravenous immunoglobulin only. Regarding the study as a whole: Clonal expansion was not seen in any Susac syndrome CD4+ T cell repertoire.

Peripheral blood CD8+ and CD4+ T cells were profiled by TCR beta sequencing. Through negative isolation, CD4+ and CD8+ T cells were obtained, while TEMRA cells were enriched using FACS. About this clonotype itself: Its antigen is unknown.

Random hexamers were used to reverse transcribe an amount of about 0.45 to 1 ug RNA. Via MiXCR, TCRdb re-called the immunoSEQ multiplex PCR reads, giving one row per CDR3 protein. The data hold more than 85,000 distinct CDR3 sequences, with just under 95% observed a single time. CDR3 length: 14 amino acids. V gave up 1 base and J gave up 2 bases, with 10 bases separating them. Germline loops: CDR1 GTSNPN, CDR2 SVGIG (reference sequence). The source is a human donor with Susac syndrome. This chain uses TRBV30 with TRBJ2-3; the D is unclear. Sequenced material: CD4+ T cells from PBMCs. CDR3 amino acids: CAWSGRSYTDTQYF. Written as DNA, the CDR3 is TGTGCCTGGAGTGGCCGGTCCTACACAGATACGCAGTATTTT. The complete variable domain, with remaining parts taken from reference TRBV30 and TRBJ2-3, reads SQTIHQWPATLVQPVGSPLSLECTVEGTSNPNLYWYRQAAGRGLQLLFYSVGIGQISSEVPQNLSASRPQDRQFILSSKKLLLSDSGFYLCAWSGRSYTDTQYFGPGTRLTVL.